The 26 T cell receptor beta chains reported below all come from one sample, sequenced in a study of identical twins (dated by TCRdb to 2016 to 2017). Libraries were made using 5' RACE. The sequencing machine was an Illumina HiSeq 2000. TCRdb applied fastp at Q25 and MiXCR to the public reads, then kept only in-frame beta chains. Every CDR3 protein is listed once, alongside the most common genes and DNA of its rows. For this sample there are some 460,000 distinct CDR3 sequences; 14% appear just once. Approximately 0.52% of the sample belongs to the ten largest clones. The data were also submitted as part of a second study, on yellow fever vaccine responses in identical twins.

The sequenced sample was CD4+ T cells sorted from blood. These receptors came from a woman aged 18-35 years in good health.

This clonotype showed up just a few times. V and J are TRBV14 and TRBJ2-6; no reliable D call. Trimming took off 4 bases at V and 3 bases at J, with 13 bases between the two ends. Germline CDR1 reads SGHDN; CDR2 reads FVKESK. The CDR3 has 16 amino acids. CDR3 DNA: TGTGCCAGCAGCCCGCTGGGTATGAGTGGGGCCAACGTCCTGACTTTC. Translating gives CASSPLGMSGANVLTF.

Ten or more counts support this clonotype. The V gene is TRBV7-8, the J gene TRBJ2-3; 10 nucleotides agree with TRBD1. Trimming cost V 3 bases and J 6 bases; bases outside gene matches: 9. This CDR3 comprises 16 residues. CDR1 is SGHVS, CDR2 FQNEAQ, per germline. The CDR3 bases are TGTGCCAGCAGCTTCAATTCCGGGACAGGGGCCGATACGCAGTATTTT. Protein: CASSFNSGTGADTQYF.

This clonotype was found many times. This chain uses TRBV15 with TRBJ1-4; D may be TRBD1 (5 bases). CDR3 length: 13 residues. V lost 6 bases to trimming and J lost 4 bases, with 9 bases between them. CDR1 LNHNV and CDR2 YYDKDF come from the germline V gene (reference sequence). The CDR3 nucleotides read TGTGCCACCAGAGGGGTCCATAATGAAAAACTGTTTTTT. Encoded protein: CATRGVHNEKLFF.

This clonotype was detected a few times. The chain joins TRBV2 to TRBJ2-7, with 11 positions matching TRBD1. CDR1 is SNHLY, CDR2 FYNNEI, per germline. This CDR3 is 14 amino acids long. Trimming removed 8 bases from V and 2 bases from J; junction bases left unmatched: 5. The CDR3: CASGRDRGAYEQYF. In nucleotides, the CDR3 is TGTGCCAGCGGGCGGGACAGGGGGGCCTACGAGCAGTACTTC. The whole variable domain, filled in from reference TRBV2 and TRBJ2-7, reads EPEVTQTPSHQVTQMGQEVILRCVPISNHLYFYWYRQILGQKVEFLVSFYNNEISEKSEIFDDQFSVERPDGSNFTLKIRSTKLEDSAMYFCASGRDRGAYEQYFGPGTRLTVT.

The rearrangement uses TRBV6-2 or TRBV6-3 and TRBJ2-6, with D unresolved. The CDR3 runs 13 residues. V shed 0 bases and J shed 10 bases, with 7 bases lying between them. CDR1 is MNHEY and CDR2 is SVGEGT in the germline V gene. CDR3 residues: CASSYSTANVLTF. As DNA, the CDR3 is TGTGCCAGCAGTTACTCGACGGCGAACGTCCTGACTTTC.

This clonotype was seen a few times. The CDR3 here is CASSLWQGVSEQYF. The CDR3 DNA reads as TGTGCCAGCAGTTTGTGGCAGGGAGTAAGCGAGCAGTACTTC. The rearrangement links TRBV12-3 or TRBV12-4 to TRBJ2-7; D possibly matches TRBD1 or TRBD2 (5 bases each). Trimming pared 3 bases from V and 6 bases from J, leaving 15 bases between. The CDR3 runs to 14 residues.

In this sample, this clonotype turned up a few times. The chain employs TRBV11-1 and TRBJ2-5, with 14 nucleotides matching TRBD2. Trimming took 8 bases from V and 0 from J; bases not matched to a gene: 17. The CDR3 covers 20 residues. From germline, CDR1 is SGHAT and CDR2 FQDESV (reference sequence). The CDR3 reads CASLPPTYGLAGGHQETQYF. In nucleotides, the CDR3 is TGTGCCAGCTTACCCCCTACCTACGGACTAGCGGGGGGTCACCAAGAGACCCAGTACTTC.

In its sample, this clonotype was seen a few times. The chain couples TRBV29-1 to TRBJ2-5, with D unclear. The germline CDR1 and CDR2 sequences are SQVTM and ANQGSEA. CDR3 length: 12 residues. The ends were cut back, 6 bases at V and 2 bases at J, with 10 bases in the middle. CDR3 in amino acids: CSVKPKQETQYF. DNA of the CDR3: TGCAGCGTAAAACCGAAACAAGAGACCCAGTACTTC. Full variable domain (missing parts from reference TRBV29-1 and TRBJ2-5): SAVISQKPSRDICQRGTSLTIQCQVDSQVTMMFWYRQQPGQSLTLIATANQGSEATYESGFVIDKFPISRPNLTFSTLTVSNMSPEDSSIYLCSVKPKQETQYFGPGTRLLVL.

The chain employs TRBV4-1 and TRBJ2-1; 8 nucleotides align to TRBD2. V shed 1 base, J shed 10 bases, and the junction held 12 bases outside the gene matches. From germline, CDR1 is MGHRA and CDR2 YSYEKL. The CDR3 runs to 16 residues. The CDR3 sequence is CASSQGRVAGISEQFF. In nucleotides, the CDR3 is TGCGCCAGCAGCCAAGGGCGGGTAGCGGGAATCAGCGAGCAGTTCTTC.

This rearrangement joins TRBV3-1 to TRBJ2-1; 15 bases align to TRBD2. Germline-derived CDR1 and CDR2 are LGHDT and YNNKEL (reference sequence). This CDR3 spans 19 amino acids. V was pared by 3 bases and J by 0 bases, with 6 bases of the junction left unmatched. The CDR3 reads CASSHKGTSGGHSYNEQFF. CDR3 DNA sequence: TGTGCCAGCAGCCATAAGGGGACTAGCGGGGGGCACTCCTACAATGAGCAGTTCTTC.

The table lists this clonotype with many counts. The rearrangement uses TRBV10-3 and TRBJ2-2, with D uncertain. The germline gives CDR1 ENHRY, CDR2 SYGVKD. V gave up 3 bases and J gave up 6 bases, with 11 bases separating them. The CDR3 runs to 14 residues. The CDR3 nucleotides read TGTGCCATCAGTGAAACGCCCGGGTCCGGGGAGCTGTTTTTT. It encodes CAISETPGSGELFF.

As DNA, the CDR3 is TGCGCCAGCAGCGTTGAGGGGGTGCCGACAGATACGCAGTATTTT. Residues: CASSVEGVPTDTQYF. This rearrangement joins TRBV5-1 to TRBJ2-3; TRBD1 might be the D (6 bases). The germline CDR1 and CDR2 sequences are SGHRS and YFSETQ. V was clipped by 4 bases and J by 3 bases, with 15 bases between them. CDR3 size: 15 residues.

This clonotype was seen repeatedly, ten times or more. The CDR3 DNA is TGCGCCAGCAGCTTAACGGGGGGCGGAGATACGCAGTATTTT. It codes for CASSLTGGGDTQYF. V gene TRBV5-1 combines with J gene TRBJ2-3, with TRBD2 as a possible D gene (7 bases). Germline V gives CDR1 SGHRS, CDR2 YFSETQ. The V and J ends lost 2 bases and 5 bases respectively, with 12 bases between them. The CDR3 spans 14 residues.

This chain uses TRBV6-4 with TRBJ2-1, with 14 positions matching TRBD2. Trimming at V came to 1 base and at J to 6 bases, leaving 8 bases not matched to a gene. The germline gives CDR1 MRHNA, CDR2 SNTAGT. This CDR3 contains 18 residues. The CDR3 DNA reads TGTGCCAGCAGTGACTGGGGACTAGCGGGAGCGAGGAGCAATGAGCAGTTCTTC. It specifies CASSDWGLAGARSNEQFF.

Details on this clonotype: Mismatch with germline at one junction end may stem from a read error. J is TRBJ2-7 and V is TRBV3-1, with D perhaps matching TRBD2 (6 bases). The CDR3 runs 15 residues. CDR1 and CDR2 (germline): LGHDT, YNNKEL (reference sequence). The CDR3 is CASSQAPAGFYAQYF. The CDR3, as DNA: TGTGCCAGCAGCCAAGCCCCGGCGGGGTTCTACGCGCAGTACTTC.

This clonotype was picked up a small number of times. The gene calls are TRBV24-1 and TRBJ2-1; TRBD2 agrees at 14 bases. J was trimmed by 6 bases and V by 4 bases; bases with no gene match: 1. Germline CDR1 KGHDR, CDR2 SFDVKD. CDR3 length: 15 amino acids. The CDR3 DNA reads as TGTGCCACCAGTGAGGGGACTAGCGGGAGCAATGAGCAGTTCTTC. Its translation: CATSEGTSGSNEQFF.

The CDR3 protein is CASSSAWTGGRYEQYF. In DNA form, the CDR3 reads TGCGCCAGCAGCTCGGCCTGGACAGGGGGCCGGTACGAGCAGTACTTC. This chain joins TRBV5-1 and TRBJ2-7, with 11 bases identical to TRBD1. This CDR3 spans 16 amino acids. CDR1 SGHRS and CDR2 YFSETQ come from the germline V gene. V gave up 3 bases and J gave up 4 bases; unmatched junction bases: 9.

This chain links TRBV27 with TRBJ1-5; TRBD1 might be the D (5 bases). Trimming took 8 bases from V and 4 from J, leaving 15 bases between them. Looked up from germline, CDR1 is MNHEY and CDR2 is SMNVEV (reference sequence). The CDR3 is made up of 14 amino acids. The CDR3 loop is CASRPGGWNQPQHF. The CDR3 DNA reads TGTGCCAGCCGACCCGGGGGGTGGAATCAGCCCCAGCATTTT.

The table lists this clonotype with a few counts. J is TRBJ1-2 and V is TRBV29-1, with 8 bases fitting TRBD1. The germline V gene has CDR1 SQVTM and CDR2 ANQGSEA. The CDR3 consists of 12 residues. With V trimmed by 8 bases and J by 5 bases, 7 bases remained unmatched. CDR3 protein: CSFRQGSYGYTF. CDR3 bases: TGCAGCTTTCGACAGGGGTCATATGGCTACACCTTC.

In this sample, this clonotype turned up a few times. This chain links TRBV7-2 with TRBJ2-3; 7 positions match TRBD2. Germline V CDR1 and CDR2: SGHTA, FQGNSA. V shed 5 bases and J 8 bases; nucleotides not matched to a gene: 7. This CDR3 has 13 amino acids. CDR3 region: CASSAQAGFTQYF. CDR3 in DNA: TGTGCCAGCAGCGCCCAAGCGGGGTTTACGCAGTATTTT.

The sample holds a few counts of this clonotype. This sequence joins TRBV25-1 and TRBJ2-2; D gene unclear. The V end lost 6 bases, the J end lost 3 bases, and 8 bases lay between the germline ends. Germline lookup yields CDR1 MGHDK and CDR2 SYGVNS. This CDR3 has 13 amino acids. The CDR3 region is CASSERHTGELFF. Here the CDR3 DNA reads TGTGCCAGCAGCGAAAGGCACACCGGGGAGCTGTTTTTT.

This clonotype was counted ten times or more. The rearrangement uses TRBV12-3 or TRBV12-4 and TRBJ2-1; no definite D call. The length of the CDR3 is 14 residues. Trimming cost V 1 base and J 9 bases, with 13 bases left between them. For the CDR3, the DNA is TGTGCCAGCAGTTTAGTGAGCCCGAATATTGAGCAGTTCTTC. Encoded protein: CASSLVSPNIEQFF.

J is TRBJ1-1 and V is TRBV10-3; possibly TRBD1 for D (6 bases). Germline CDR1 reads ENHRY; CDR2 reads SYGVKD. V was clipped by 4 bases and J by 7 bases, with 13 bases between them. The CDR3 covers 13 residues. The CDR3 nucleotides read TGTGCCATCAGTGGGGGGGCAAATAGTGAAGCTTTCTTT. Amino acid sequence: CAISGGANSEAFF.

CDR3 region: CASRYPGARGNEQFF. In DNA form, the CDR3 reads TGTGCAAGTCGCTACCCGGGAGCCAGAGGCAATGAGCAGTTCTTC. V usage is TRBV12-2 and J usage is TRBJ2-1; TRBD1 is the table's D call, not checked against the DNA. TRBV12-2 is labeled a pseudogene. There are 15 residues in the CDR3.

In DNA, the CDR3 is TGTGCCCCGCCGACGGTGAACACTGAAGCTTTCTTT. Its translation: CAPPTVNTEAFF. The V call is TRBV15, the J call TRBJ1-1; D gene ambiguous. Between the trimmed V and J ends, which lost 11 bases and 0 bases, there was a span of 10 bases. This CDR3 is built from 12 residues. Per the germline V gene, CDR1 is LNHNV and CDR2 is YYDKDF (reference sequence).

The V and J genes are TRBV7-3 and TRBJ2-7; 7 positions match TRBD1. This CDR3 is 22 amino acids long. The germline V gene encodes CDR1 SGHTA and CDR2 FQGTGA. V lost 3 bases, J lost 4 bases, and 30 bases stayed unmatched. CDR3 in DNA: TGTGCCAGCAGCTTCAACAGGGGAGACCCTTCCCCCCCCCACCGTCGGACTTACGAGCAGTACTTC. This encodes CASSFNRGDPSPPHRRTYEQYF. The full variable domain, completed using reference TRBV7-3 and TRBJ2-7, is GAGVSQTPSNKVTEKGKYVELRCDPISGHTALYWYRQSLGQGPEFLIYFQGTGAADDSGLPNDRFFAVRPEGSVSTLKIQRTERGDSAVYLCASSFNRGDPSPPHRRTYEQYFGPGTRLTVT.